The 29 T cell receptor beta chains in this list originate from one sample, sequenced in a study of beta chain features in type 1 diabetes. Sequenced material consisted of expressed TCRB transcripts (all of the isolated RNA was reverse transcribed). Generated by immunoSEQ multiplex PCR, the TCRdb table keeps only in-frame clones and is missing some. The sample includes roughly 170,000 clones, 10% to 15% of them seen just once. The sample comprised central memory CD4+ T cells from blood. All receptors come from a woman aged 18-30 years in good health.

The chain couples TRBV7-2 to TRBJ1-1; D uncertain. Trimming took 5 bases from V and 0 from J, leaving 22 bases between them. The CDR3 has 18 amino acids. Germline assignment: CDR1 SGHTA and CDR2 FQGNSA. CDR3 coding DNA: TGTGCCAGCAGCCAAGTCTGGAGCCGCAACCCAATGAACACTGAAGCTTTCTTT. Encoded protein: CASSQVWSRNPMNTEAFF. The full variable domain, in which reference TRBV7-2 and TRBJ1-1 provide the parts outside the CDR3, is GAGVSQSPSNKVTEKGKDVELRCDPISGHTALYWYRQSLGQGLEFLIYFQGNSAPDKSGLPSDRFSAERTGGSVSTLTIQRTQQEDSAVYLCASSQVWSRNPMNTEAFFGQGTRLTVV.

This clone was detected only a few times. The rearrangement joins TRBV2 to TRBJ2-1; TRBD2 might be the D (5 bases). CDR1 is SNHLY, CDR2 FYNNEI, per germline. CDR3 length: 13 residues. The germline V and J ends were trimmed by 6 bases and 15 bases, with 21 bases remaining between them. The CDR3 loop is CASSQEVRAARFF. The CDR3 nucleotides are TGTGCCAGCAGCCAGGAGGTTAGAGCGGCCAGGTTCTTC.

In its sample, this clone was seen a few times. The CDR3 DNA reads TGTGCCAGCAGCTCATACCTAGGCGAGCAGTACTTC. Its protein product is CASSSYLGEQYF. This chain joins TRBV7-9 and TRBJ2-7; D ambiguous. CDR3 length: 12 amino acids. Per the germline V gene, CDR1 is SEHNR and CDR2 is FQNEAQ (reference sequence). Trimming removed 4 bases at V and 6 bases at J, with 10 bases between.

This clone showed up just a few times. The chain carries TRBV19 and TRBJ1-5, with 9 bases matching TRBD1. V shed 5 bases, J shed 6 bases, and the junction held 5 bases outside the gene matches. Germline V lookup: CDR1 LNHDA, CDR2 SQIVND (reference sequence). The CDR3 runs 14 residues. CDR3 nucleotides: TGTGCCAGTAGTTTCACAGGGGGCGGTCAGCCCCAGCATTTT. Translation gives CASSFTGGGQPQHF.

This clone was counted only a few times. V gene TRBV2 combines with J gene TRBJ2-7; 7 nucleotides match TRBD2. The CDR3 totals 14 residues. V lost 6 bases and J lost 0; bases outside the gene matches: 5. CDR1 SNHLY and CDR2 FYNNEI come from the germline V gene. Written as DNA, the CDR3 is TGTGCCAGCAGAGATCAGCGGGACTCCTACGAGCAGTACTTC. Translation: CASRDQRDSYEQYF.

Only a few counts were recorded for this clone. The chain has TRBV28 and TRBJ2-7; 8 bases are a match to TRBD2. CDR3 length: 15 residues. Germline CDR1 is MDHEN and CDR2 is SYDVKM. The V and J ends lost 5 bases and 2 bases, in that order; junction bases with no gene match: 8. The chain's CDR3 is CASSPATSVPYEQYF. As DNA, the CDR3 is TGTGCCAGCAGTCCAGCGACTAGCGTACCCTACGAGCAGTACTTC.

V usage is TRBV5-6 and J usage is TRBJ2-2, with 8 bases lining up with TRBD2. This CDR3 contains 15 residues. The germline V gene has CDR1 SGHDT and CDR2 YYEEEE. With 1 base clipped from V and 7 bases from J, the junction kept 6 bases outside the gene matches. CDR3 in DNA: TGTGCCAGCAGCTTGATCGTCAGCGGGAGCGGGGAGCTGTTTTTT. This gives the protein CASSLIVSGSGELFF. Filled out from reference TRBV5-6 and TRBJ2-2, the complete variable domain reads DAGVTQSPTHLIKTRGQQVTLRCSPKSGHDTVSWYQQALGQGPQFIFQYYEEEERQRGNFPDRFSGHQFPNYSSELNVNALLLGDSALYLCASSLIVSGSGELFFGEGSRLTVL.

This clone showed up just a few times. The V gene is TRBV9, the J gene TRBJ2-3; TRBD2 aligns across 14 bases. This CDR3 region has 18 residues. Germline V gene lookup returns CDR1 SGDLS and CDR2 YYNGEE. The J segment lost 3 bases and the V segment lost 2 bases, leaving 8 bases of the junction unmatched. The CDR3 DNA is TGTGCCAGCAGCGTTCGGGGACTAGCGGGAGACGGTACAGATACGCAGTATTTT. Amino acids: CASSVRGLAGDGTDTQYF. Full variable domain (outside the CDR3, taken from reference TRBV9 and TRBJ2-3): DSGVTQTPKHLITATGQRVTLRCSPRSGDLSVYWYQQSLDQGLQFLIQYYNGEERAKGNILERFSAQQFPDLHSELNLSSLELGDSALYFCASSVRGLAGDGTDTQYFGPGTRLTVL.

This clone was found a few times. The rearrangement joins TRBV4-1 to TRBJ2-4; 12 nucleotides line up with TRBD2. This CDR3 contains 16 residues. The J segment lost 7 bases and the V segment lost 3 bases, leaving 7 bases of the junction unmatched. Germline V gives CDR1 MGHRA, CDR2 YSYEKL. The DNA of the CDR3 is TGCGCCAGCAGCCATACTAGCGGGAGGCTCGGGAACATTCAGTACTTC. Its translation is CASSHTSGRLGNIQYF.

The V call is TRBV28, the J call TRBJ2-5; 10 positions agree with TRBD2. The CDR3 has 17 residues. Trimming at V came to 6 bases and at J to 5 bases, leaving 15 bases not matched to a gene. CDR1 and CDR2 (germline): MDHEN, SYDVKM. The CDR3 bases are TGTGCCAGCAGCACCGGGACTAGCGTGCGGGTAGGGGAGACCCAGTACTTC. Translating it yields CASSTGTSVRVGETQYF.

About this clone: The sample carries other DNA sequences with the same CDR3. The chain carries TRBV9 and TRBJ2-1; possibly TRBD2 for D (5 bases). Looked up from germline, CDR1 is SGDLS and CDR2 is YYNGEE. V was trimmed by 0 bases and J by 2 bases, leaving 6 bases between them. The CDR3 spans 14 residues. The CDR3 DNA reads as TGTGCCAGCAGCGTAGGGGGAGCCTACAATGAGCAGTTCTTC. Protein product: CASSVGGAYNEQFF.

This clone was counted at least ten times. The CDR3 bases are TGCAGCGTCGGCTTGCGGACAGGTCTGAGCACCGGGGAGCTGTTTTTT. Protein: CSVGLRTGLSTGELFF. The rearrangement uses TRBV29-1 and TRBJ2-2; TRBD1 aligns across 7 bases. This CDR3 spans 16 amino acids. V gave up 6 bases and J gave up 4 bases; unmatched junction bases: 14. The germline gives CDR1 SQVTM, CDR2 ANQGSEA.

This clone was seen only a few times. The chain recombines TRBV5-1 with TRBJ2-4, with D perhaps matching TRBD1 (6 bases). This CDR3 region has 13 residues. CDR1 is SGHRS, CDR2 YFSETQ, per germline. Trimming pared 5 bases from V and 7 bases from J, leaving 13 bases between. As DNA, the CDR3 is TGCGCCAGCAGTGGGCCAGGGGTGAACATTCAGTACTTC. Residues: CASSGPGVNIQYF.

Concerning this clone itself: The germline gene is not matched at one end of the junction; a read error may be the cause. This rearrangement joins TRBV6-1 to TRBJ1-5; tentatively, D is TRBD1 (6 bases). The germline V gene encodes CDR1 MNHNS and CDR2 SASEGT. This CDR3 has 16 amino acids. CDR3 nucleotide sequence: TGTGCCATCAGTGAGTCTGGGAACAGGGAAGATCAGCCCCAGCATTTT. Protein sequence: CAISESGNREDQPQHF.

There are a few counts of this clone. The CDR3 coding sequence is TGTGCCAGCAGCTTTGGCGGGAGAAGCGCCTACGAGCAGTACTTC. Translated, it gives CASSFGGRSAYEQYF. The V and J genes are TRBV12-1 and TRBJ2-7; TRBD2 is taken as the D call from the table, unchecked against the DNA. TRBV12-1 is given as a pseudogene. There are 15 residues in the CDR3.

This clone was observed at least ten times. The chain carries TRBV7-2 and TRBJ2-3; D possibly corresponds to TRBD2 (5 bases). There are 14 residues in the CDR3. V lost 1 base to trimming and J lost 6 bases, with 11 bases between them. Germline-derived CDR1 and CDR2 are SGHTA and FQGNSA. As DNA, the CDR3 is TGTGCCAGCAGCTTAGTGGCTGGCGGGGATACGCAGTATTTT. Encoded protein: CASSLVAGGDTQYF.

The genes are TRBV7-9 and TRBJ2-2; D call uncertain. The CDR3 is 13 residues long. The V gene lost 0 bases and the J gene lost 5 bases, with 4 bases spanning the gap. Germline CDR1 and CDR2: SEHNR and FQNEAQ (reference sequence). The DNA for the CDR3 is TGTGCCAGCAGCTTAGCCGGGACCGGGGAGCTGTTTTTT. Translation: CASSLAGTGELFF. Drawing the rest from reference TRBV7-9 and TRBJ2-2, the complete variable domain is DTGVSQNPRHKITKRGQNVTFRCDPISEHNRLYWYRQTLGQGPEFLTYFQNEAQLEKSRLLSDRFSAERPKGSFSTLEIQRTEQGDSAMYLCASSLAGTGELFFGEGSRLTVL.

A few counts support this clone. J is TRBJ1-5 and V is TRBV7-2, with no clear D. The CDR3 totals 13 residues. The V gene lost 1 base and the J gene lost 11 bases, with 12 bases spanning the gap. Germline CDR1 reads SGHTA; CDR2 reads FQGNSA. The CDR3 bases are TGTGCCAGCAGCTTAGAATTCTCGGGGACCCAGCATTTT. This sequence encodes CASSLEFSGTQHF.

In this sample, this clone turned up a few times. The chain links TRBV28 to TRBJ1-1; possible D gene TRBD1, 5 bases. The CDR3 is 14 residues long. The germline gives CDR1 MDHEN, CDR2 SYDVKM. Trimming shortened V by 1 base and J by 4 bases, and 10 bases separated the two germline ends. For the CDR3, the DNA is TGTGCCAGCAGTTTATCAGTGGGGGGCACTGAAGCTTTCTTT. It translates to CASSLSVGGTEAFF.

This clone has more than one count but fewer than ten. The J gene is TRBJ2-3, the V gene TRBV27, with unresolved D. This CDR3 contains 14 residues. The germline V gene has CDR1 MNHEY and CDR2 SMNVEV (reference sequence). V gave up 3 bases and J gave up 0 bases, with 7 bases separating them. The chain's CDR3 is CASSFWASTDTQYF. The CDR3 DNA sequence: TGTGCCAGCAGTTTTTGGGCTAGCACAGATACGCAGTATTTT.

The V and J genes are TRBV27 and TRBJ2-1, with TRBD1 matching 7 bases. CDR3 length: 14 amino acids. The J segment lost 6 bases and the V segment lost 5 bases, leaving 7 bases of the junction unmatched. Germline assignment: CDR1 MNHEY and CDR2 SMNVEV (reference sequence). CDR3 sequence reads: CASSTYHRGNEQFF. The CDR3 nucleotides are TGTGCCAGCAGTACCTATCACAGGGGCAATGAGCAGTTCTTC.

V and J are TRBV5-6 and TRBJ2-1; maybe TRBD2 (5 bases). The V end was cut by 4 bases, the J end by 10 bases, with 9 bases between. The CDR3 totals 11 residues. Germline assignment: CDR1 SGHDT and CDR2 YYEEEE. CDR3 coding DNA: TGTGCCAGCAGCCGACTAAACGAGCAGTTCTTC. As protein: CASSRLNEQFF.

There are a few counts of this clone. The chain combines TRBV27 with TRBJ1-2, with 12 bases aligning to TRBD1. V dropped 5 bases and J dropped 6; count of bases not matched to a gene: 1. Germline V gene sequence: CDR1 MNHEY, CDR2 SMNVEV (reference sequence). The CDR3 sequence is 13 residues long. CDR3 sequence: CASSGTGGNGYTF. The CDR3 DNA reads TGTGCCAGCAGTGGGACAGGGGGCAATGGCTACACCTTC.

The gene calls are TRBV29-1 and TRBJ1-5; D may be TRBD1 (5 bases). The CDR3 has 13 residues. Trimming removed 8 bases at V and 4 bases at J, with 15 bases between. Germline CDR1 is SQVTM and CDR2 is ANQGSEA. The CDR3 coding sequence is TGCAGCTTCAGGGCCTCTTCAAATCAGCCCCAGCATTTT. Its protein is CSFRASSNQPQHF.

This clone was detected ten times or more. The rearrangement joins TRBV27 to TRBJ2-7, with D perhaps matching TRBD1 (5 bases). Trimming shortened V by 5 bases and J by 0 bases, and 14 bases separated the two germline ends. The CDR3 covers 15 residues. CDR1 is MNHEY, CDR2 SMNVEV, per germline (reference sequence). Here the CDR3 DNA reads TGTGCCAGCAGTCGCTCTAGGGGCAGCTCCTACGAGCAGTACTTC. Residues: CASSRSRGSSYEQYF.

The DNA of the CDR3 is TGTGCCAGCAGTGCCAGGGGAGCGGATGGCTACACCTTC. It is translated as CASSARGADGYTF. The chain couples TRBV6-5 to TRBJ1-2; D is possibly TRBD1 (6 bases). Germline CDR1 reads MNHEY; CDR2 reads SVGAGI. This CDR3 is built from 13 residues. The ends were cut back, 5 bases at V and 6 bases at J, with 13 bases in the middle.

There are a few counts of this clone. The chain is built from TRBV30 and TRBJ2-1, with 7 bases identical to TRBD2. Germline loops: CDR1 GTSNPN, CDR2 SVGIG (reference sequence). The V segment lost 4 bases and the J segment 0 bases; nucleotides outside the gene matches: 3. The CDR3 loop spans 14 amino acids. CDR3 nucleotide sequence: TGTGCCTGGATCCCGGGGGGCTCCTACAATGAGCAGTTCTTC. Protein: CAWIPGGSYNEQFF. The full variable domain, completed using reference TRBV30 and TRBJ2-1, is SQTIHQWPATLVQPVGSPLSLECTVEGTSNPNLYWYRQAAGRGLQLLFYSVGIGQISSEVPQNLSASRPQDRQFILSSKKLLLSDSGFYLCAWIPGGSYNEQFFGPGTRLTVL.

About this clone itself: The same CDR3 arises from other DNA sequences in this sample as well. This chain links TRBV28 with TRBJ1-2; no clear D. Per the germline V gene, CDR1 is MDHEN and CDR2 is SYDVKM. V was cut by 1 base and J by 5 bases, with 2 bases left in between. CDR3 length: 11 amino acids. CDR3 DNA sequence: TGTGCCAGCAGTTTATCATATGGCTACACCTTC. Translated: CASSLSYGYTF.

The V gene is TRBV19, the J gene TRBJ1-2; TRBD1 matches 7 bases. V shed 7 bases, J shed 1 base, and the junction held 12 bases outside the gene matches. This CDR3 is built from 16 residues. In germline, CDR1 is LNHDA, CDR2 SQIVND (reference sequence). CDR3 sequence: CASKIPQGDLNYGYTF. The CDR3 nucleotides are TGTGCCAGTAAAATCCCTCAGGGGGATCTTAACTATGGCTACACCTTC.